The rows below give T cell receptor beta chains drawn from one sample of a study of cytomegalovirus exposure and HLA in healthy donors. Libraries were prepared by immunoSEQ multiplex PCR; TCRdb keeps only in-frame clonotypes and omits some of them. The sample carries some 240,000 clones, roughly 86% recorded once. The sample consisted of PBMCs. These receptors were collected from a woman aged 25 to 39 in good health and CMV-seropositive. Both conserved end residues are part of each CDR3. A D gene is named only where the DNA matches it firmly. Expanded clones get a size class; other rows say once, few or many, or leave the size out.

cdr3_length | clone_size | j_call | d_call | v_call | cdr3_nt | cdr3_aa
16 | NA | TRBJ2-2 | NA | TRBV30 | TGTGCCTGGATGAGTACCCCCAGGGTAAACACCGGGGAGCTGTTTTTT | CAWMSTPRVNTGELFF
14 | NA | TRBJ1-2 | NA | TRBV7-8 | TGTGCCAGCAGCTTAGGCGGGGGGGCTAGAGTGAACACCTTC | CASSLGGGARVNTF
13 | NA | TRBJ2-7 | NA | TRBV7-9 | TGTGCCAGCAGCTTAGACAGAGCCTACGAGCAGTACTTC | CASSLDRAYEQYF
14 | NA | TRBJ2-3 | NA | TRBV5-1 | TGCGCCAGCAGCTTACTAGGTAGCACAGATACGCAGTATTTT | CASSLLGSTDTQYF
18 | NA | TRBJ1-5 | TRBD1 | TRBV14 | TGTGCCAGCCCAGTCCGGGACAGGGGGCTGTATAGCAATCAGCCCCAGCATTTT | CASPVRDRGLYSNQPQHF
16 | NA | TRBJ2-3 | TRBD2 | TRBV6-4 | TGTGCCAGGCGGACTAGCGGGAGACGGGGCACAGATACGCAGTATTTT | CARRTSGRRGTDTQYF
14 | NA | TRBJ1-1 | NA | TRBV30 | TGTGCCTGGAGTCCAGGCGCGGGTAGGACTGAAGCTTTCTTT | CAWSPGAGRTEAFF
17 | NA | TRBJ1-2 | NA | TRBV28 | TGTGCCAGCAGGCAAGGGGGGGTACTTGAAGCTAACTATGGCTACACCTTC | CASRQGGVLEANYGYTF
16 | NA | TRBJ2-7 | TRBD2 | TRBV6-6 | TGTGCCAGCAGCCTCCAGCGGGGGACGGGGACCTACGAGCAGTACTTC | CASSLQRGTGTYEQYF
13 | NA | TRBJ1-4 | NA | TRBV6-4 | TGTGCCAGCAGTGAGAGAACTAATGAAAAACTGTTTTTT | CASSERTNEKLFF
16 | NA | TRBJ1-1 | TRBD1 | TRBV9 | TGTGCCAGCAGCGGACCCATGACCGGGACAGGGGCTGAAGCTTTCTTT | CASSGPMTGTGAEAFF
15 | few | TRBJ2-2 | TRBD2 | TRBV5-1 | TGCGCCAGCAGCTTAGCGGGAGGAGACACCGGGGAGCTGTTTTTT | CASSLAGGDTGELFF
16 | NA | TRBJ2-3 | TRBD2 | TRBV25-1 | TGTGCCAGCAGTGAATATATGCGGGGGGGGACAGATACGCAGTATTTT | CASSEYMRGGTDTQYF
13 | NA | TRBJ1-2 | NA | TRBV10-3 | TGTGCCATCAGTCAGGGTTTTAACTATGGCTACACCTTC | CAISQGFNYGYTF
14 | NA | TRBJ2-7 | TRBD1 | TRBV11-1 | TGTGCCACGACGGAGGGACAGGGTACTTACGAGCAGTACTTC | CATTEGQGTYEQYF
15 | NA | TRBJ2-1 | TRBD2 | TRBV5-1 | TGCGCCAGCAGCTTGGAATTAGCGGGAGCGCGGGAGCAGTTCTTC | CASSLELAGAREQFF
14 | NA | TRBJ2-4 | TRBD1 | TRBV6-5 | TGTGCCAGCAGGAGGACAGGGGGCGAAAACATTCAGTACTTC | CASRRTGGENIQYF
16 | NA | TRBJ2-5 | TRBD2 | TRBV7-2 | TGTGCCAGCAGCCCCTTCGTCGCGGGAGTGGAAGAGACCCAGTACTTC | CASSPFVAGVEETQYF
14 | NA | TRBJ1-5 | NA | TRBV6-4 | TGTGCCAGCAGTGAGTTTACAGGGAATCAGCCCCAGCATTTT | CASSEFTGNQPQHF
16 | NA | TRBJ1-2 | NA | TRBV1 | TGCACCAGCAGCCAAGATCGAGGGGGAACGGGCTATGGCTACACCTTC | CTSSQDRGGTGYGYTF
13 | NA | TRBJ2-7 | NA | TRBV5-1 | TGCGCCAGCAGTTGGACTGGGACCTACGAGCAGTACTTC | CASSWTGTYEQYF
15 | NA | TRBJ2-2 | NA | TRBV19 | TGTGCCAGTAGTGCCCCCAGGTCTGGCACCGGGGAGCTGTTTTTT | CASSAPRSGTGELFF
15 | once | TRBJ2-1 | TRBD2 | TRBV5-1 | TGCGCCAGCAGCTTCATGGGCGGGAGGGGGAATGAGCAGTTCTTC | CASSFMGGRGNEQFF
14 | NA | TRBJ1-4 | NA | TRBV7-9 | TGTGCCAGCAGCTTACAGGCAACTAATGAAAAACTGTTTTTT | CASSLQATNEKLFF
13 | NA | TRBJ1-5 | NA | TRBV30 | TGTGCCTGGAGTGTAGGGGGTGATCAGCCCCAGCATTTT | CAWSVGGDQPQHF
16 | NA | TRBJ2-5 | TRBD2 | TRBV7-2 | TGTGCCAGCAGCTTAGGACTAGCGGGAGGTGTAGAGACCCAGTACTTC | CASSLGLAGGVETQYF
16 | NA | TRBJ2-7 | TRBD1 | TRBV7-2 | TGTGCCAGCAGCTTATATGCCTCGGGACAGGGATACGAGCAGTACTTC | CASSLYASGQGYEQYF
15 | NA | TRBJ2-3 | TRBD2 | TRBV27 | TGTGCCAGCAGTGGAATAGCGGGATTTGTAGATACGCAGTATTTT | CASSGIAGFVDTQYF
13 | NA | TRBJ1-5 | TRBD1 | TRBV7-3 | TGTGCCAGCAGCTTACAGGGGGGTCAGCCCCAGCATTTT | CASSLQGGQPQHF
14 | NA | TRBJ1-2 | TRBD1 | TRBV10-3 | TGTGCCATCAGTAAACAGGGGGCATCGGATGGCTACACCTTC | CAISKQGASDGYTF
16 | NA | TRBJ2-1 | TRBD2 | TRBV4-1 | TGCGCCAGCAGAATCCAGACTAGCGGGTATTATAATGAGCAGTTCTTC | CASRIQTSGYYNEQFF
19 | NA | TRBJ2-7 | TRBD2 | TRBV7-7 | TGTGCCAGCAGCTTAGTCGATCGTATCGGGGGGGCAAGTACCTACGAGCAGTACTTC | CASSLVDRIGGASTYEQYF
15 | NA | TRBJ2-7 | TRBD2 | TRBV4-1 | TGCGCCAGCAGCCGAATAATAGCGGGAACATACGAGCAGTACTTC | CASSRIIAGTYEQYF
11 | NA | TRBJ2-7 | NA | TRBV11-3 | TGTGCCAGCAGCCCCGGCGGCGAGCAGTACTTC | CASSPGGEQYF
16 | NA | TRBJ2-3 | TRBD2 | TRBV12-5 | TGTGCTAGTGGTTTGACGACTAGCCTGTTTTCGGATACGCAGTATTTT | CASGLTTSLFSDTQYF
15 | NA | TRBJ2-3 | NA | TRBV18 | TGTGCCAGCTCACCCACCACGGGGAGGACAGATACGCAGTATTTT | CASSPTTGRTDTQYF
14 | NA | TRBJ2-7 | NA | TRBV5-4 | TGTGCCAGCAGCTTGGACTTCTTTTCCTACGAGCAGTACTTC | CASSLDFFSYEQYF
15 | NA | TRBJ2-7 | TRBD2 | TRBV11-1 | TGTGCCAGCAGCACCCGGACTAGCGTCGATGACGAGCAGTACTTC | CASSTRTSVDDEQYF
13 | NA | TRBJ1-1 | NA | TRBV4-1 | TGCGCCAGCAGCCAAGTAGGGGGCACTGAAGCTTTCTTT | CASSQVGGTEAFF
16 | NA | TRBJ1-2 | TRBD1 | TRBV30 | TGTGCCTGGAGTGCAAGGGGGGACAGGGGGCATCATGGCTACACCTTC | CAWSARGDRGHHGYTF
18 | NA | TRBJ1-2 | NA | TRBV28 | TGTGCCAGCAGTTCCCTTTACCGATACAGGGAAGGTGACTATGGCTACACCTTC | CASSSLYRYREGDYGYTF
14 | NA | TRBJ2-7 | NA | TRBV27 | TGTGCCAGCAGCACGTTTGGAGGCGCCTACGAGCAGTACTTC | CASSTFGGAYEQYF
15 | once | TRBJ2-1 | NA | TRBV30 | TGTGCCTGGAGCCAAACAGGGACCTTCCACAATGAGCAGTTCTTC | CAWSQTGTFHNEQFF
12 | once | TRBJ2-1 | TRBD1 | TRBV6-1 | TGTGCCAGCAGTGAGACTGGGGACAGGGAGCTCTTC | CASSETGDRELF
15 | once | TRBJ2-5 | NA | TRBV5-1 | TGCGCCAGCAGCGGCCGGGACACATCCCAAGAGACCCAGTACTTC | CASSGRDTSQETQYF
16 | NA | TRBJ2-5 | TRBD1 | TRBV25-1 | TGTGCCAGCAGTGAACCGGGACAGGGGCTACAAGAGACCCAGTACTTC | CASSEPGQGLQETQYF
14 | once | TRBJ1-1 | NA | TRBV2 | TGTGCCAGCAGTGATATAGCAAGGGGTCCTGAAGCTTTCTTT | CASSDIARGPEAFF
15 | NA | TRBJ1-2 | NA | TRBV6-5 | TGTGCCAGCAGTTACTCTGGGAGGATTAACTATGGCTACACCTTC | CASSYSGRINYGYTF
12 | NA | TRBJ1-2 | NA | TRBV28 | TGTGCCAGCAGTTCACCCCGGCGGGGCTACACCTTC | CASSSPRRGYTF
15 | NA | TRBJ2-3 | TRBD1 | TRBV7-9 | TGTGCCAGCAGCTGGGGACAGGTCGGCACAGATACGCAGTATTTT | CASSWGQVGTDTQYF
15 | NA | TRBJ1-2 | NA | TRBV6-6 | TGTGCCAGCAGTTACTCGGGAGACTCCCCCTATGGCTACACCTTC | CASSYSGDSPYGYTF
15 | few | TRBJ1-1 | NA | TRBV7-9 | TGTGCCAGCAGCTTAGGAGGAGGTCGAGACACTGAAGCTTTCTTT | CASSLGGGRDTEAFF
13 | few | TRBJ1-2 | TRBD1 | TRBV15 | TGTGCCACCAGCAGTATCAGGGGGCAAGGCTACACCTTC | CATSSIRGQGYTF
12 | NA | TRBJ1-2 | NA | TRBV30 | TGTGCCTGGGAGACGGGGAACTATGGCTACACCTTC | CAWETGNYGYTF
15 | NA | TRBJ2-7 | TRBD2 | TRBV10-3 | TGTGCCATCAAAGACCCAGCGGGAAGCTCCTACGAGCAGTACTTC | CAIKDPAGSSYEQYF
16 | NA | TRBJ1-5 | TRBD1 | TRBV5-1 | TGCGCCAGCAGCTTGGACGGGACAGCGTACAATCAGCCCCAGCATTTT | CASSLDGTAYNQPQHF
14 | NA | TRBJ1-1 | NA | TRBV27 | TGTGCCAGCAGTCTACAGGGAGCTAACACTGAAGCTTTCTTT | CASSLQGANTEAFF
15 | NA | TRBJ2-1 | TRBD2 | TRBV12-5 | TGTGCTAGTGGTTTGGGGCTAGCGGAGTACAATGAGCAGTTCTTC | CASGLGLAEYNEQFF
15 | NA | TRBJ2-2 | NA | TRBV19 | TGTGCCAGTAATCCAGGGTCGACACGAACCGGGGAGCTGTTTTTT | CASNPGSTRTGELFF